Described below is a single TCR beta chain sequence and its context. The antigen is not known. The sample belongs to a study of cytomegalovirus exposure and HLA in healthy donors. Overall study: Earlier findings included approximately 120 million unique TCR beta sequences obtained from 150 million to 200 million T cells. Caucasian-associated ancestry cluster membership applied to approximately 84% of approximately 400 genotyped donors.

Germline V gene lookup returns CDR1 MNHEY and CDR2 SMNVEV (reference sequence). V gave up 0 bases and J gave up 5 bases; unmatched junction bases: 5. The CDR3 contains 16 residues. Overall study findings and caveats: The study put 150 to 200 TCR beta chains on its list as cytomegalovirus-associated.

With 60 Vbeta and 13 Jbeta primers, the PCR was carried out. The table came from immunoSEQ multiplex PCR; TCRdb's copy has only in-frame clones and leaves some out. The repertoire has 90,000 to 100,000 clones, less than 80% of them found once; the top ten carry approximately 2%. The material sequenced was PBMCs. The chain carries TRBV27 and TRBJ2-3; 10 bases are a match to TRBD2. The TCR was taken from a man aged 35-49 years in good health and CMV-seronegative. The CDR3 DNA follows: TGTGCCAGCAGTTTATCGCTAGCGGGAGACGGAGATACGCAGTATTTT. Amino acid sequence: CASSLSLAGDGDTQYF.